This TCR beta chain was identified in a study of cytotoxic CD8 clonotypes in ibrutinib-treated CLL. About the research overall: Researchers reported about a dozen relapsed/refractory and approximately 15 treatment-naive patients, 17 of them IGHV unmutated. On average, each sample had some 260,000 productive templates and approximately 85,000 productive rearrangements. Study-wide points: Samples were collected at differing times from sustained-remission and progressing patients. Having risen at ibrutinib response, clonality had fallen back toward baseline by progression.

V lost 7 bases and J lost 2, with 16 bases in between. The CDR3 spans 15 residues. Germline V gene lookup returns CDR1 MNHEY and CDR2 SVGAGI. Here immunoSEQ multiplex PCR was the method, and the copy in TCRdb shows in-frame clones only, minus some. The sample shows about 250,000 clones, 70% of them seen only once. Of note for this clone: Its specificity is not known.

The sequence was obtained from a human donor with chronic lymphocytic leukemia. The source was PBMCs, collected after 24 months of ibrutinib treatment. The gene calls are TRBV6-5 and TRBJ2-3; maybe TRBD2 (5 bases). The CDR3 DNA reads TGTGCCAGCACCCTGAGGACTTCATACACAGATACGCAGTATTTT. Amino acid sequence: CASTLRTSYTDTQYF.